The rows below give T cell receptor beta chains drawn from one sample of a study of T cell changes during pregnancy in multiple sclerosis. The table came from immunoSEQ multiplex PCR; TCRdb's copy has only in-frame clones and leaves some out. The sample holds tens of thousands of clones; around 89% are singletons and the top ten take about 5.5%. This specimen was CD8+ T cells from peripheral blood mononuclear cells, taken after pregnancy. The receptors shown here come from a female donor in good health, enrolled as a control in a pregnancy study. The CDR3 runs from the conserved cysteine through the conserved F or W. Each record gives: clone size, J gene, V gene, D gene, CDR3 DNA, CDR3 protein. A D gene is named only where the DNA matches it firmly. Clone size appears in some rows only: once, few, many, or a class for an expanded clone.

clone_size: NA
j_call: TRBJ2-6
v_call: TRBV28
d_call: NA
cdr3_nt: TGTGCCAGCAGTTCGATCGACGCGGCCCGTATTCCTGGGGCCAACGTCCTGACTTTC
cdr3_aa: CASSSIDAARIPGANVLTF

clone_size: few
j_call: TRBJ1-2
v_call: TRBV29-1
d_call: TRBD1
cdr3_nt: TGCAGCGTGCCCGGACAGGGGCGGAACTATGGCTACACCTTC
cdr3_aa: CSVPGQGRNYGYTF

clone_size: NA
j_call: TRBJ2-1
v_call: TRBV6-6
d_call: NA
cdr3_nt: TGTGCCAGCAGTGCAGGGGAGCAGTTCTTC
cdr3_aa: CASSAGEQFF

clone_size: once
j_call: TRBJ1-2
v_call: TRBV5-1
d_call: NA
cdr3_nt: TGCGCCAGCAGCTTGACAGCTTTCTTCTATGGCTACACCTTC
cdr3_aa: CASSLTAFFYGYTF

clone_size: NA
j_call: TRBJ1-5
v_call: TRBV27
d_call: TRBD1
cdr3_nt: TGTGCCAGCAGCGACAGGGACCAGCCCCAGCATTTT
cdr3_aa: CASSDRDQPQHF

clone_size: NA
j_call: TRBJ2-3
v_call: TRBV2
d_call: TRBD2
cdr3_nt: TGTGCCAGCAGTAGACTAGCGGGGGGGACCACAGATACGCAGTATTTT
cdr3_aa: CASSRLAGGTTDTQYF

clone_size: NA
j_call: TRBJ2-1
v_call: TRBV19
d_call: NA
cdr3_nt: TGTGCCAGTAGTATCGGTCTCAGGGCGAGCTCCTACAATGAGCAGTTCTTC
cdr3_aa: CASSIGLRASSYNEQFF

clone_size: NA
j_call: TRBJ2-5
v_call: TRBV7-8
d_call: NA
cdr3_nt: TGTGCCAGCAGCTTATTGGCAGGGTCGATAGAGACCCAGTACTTC
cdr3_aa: CASSLLAGSIETQYF

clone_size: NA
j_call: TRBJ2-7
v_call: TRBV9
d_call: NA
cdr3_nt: TGTGCCAGCAGCGCGACCGGTGGACAGCCTGGGGAGCAGTACTTC
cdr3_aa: CASSATGGQPGEQYF

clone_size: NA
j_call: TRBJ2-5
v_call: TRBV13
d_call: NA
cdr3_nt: TGTGCCAGCAGCTTAAGACAGCTGGCCGAGACCCAGTACTTC
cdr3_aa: CASSLRQLAETQYF

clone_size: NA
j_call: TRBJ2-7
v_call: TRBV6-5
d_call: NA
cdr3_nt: TGTGCCAGCAGTTTACAGGGTTTCGGGTCCTACGAGCAGTACTTC
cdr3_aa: CASSLQGFGSYEQYF

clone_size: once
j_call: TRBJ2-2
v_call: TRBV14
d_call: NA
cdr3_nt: TGTGCCAGCAGCCAAGGGGGCAACTCCGGGGAGCTGTTTTTT
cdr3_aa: CASSQGGNSGELFF